This TCR beta chain is from a study of blood T cell repertoires in COVID-19 (dated by TCRdb to 2019 to 2021). Describing the broader study: The collaborator samples originated in the United States, Italy and Spain and spanned the acute and convalescent phases of COVID-19. The material from the prospective study consisted of cDNA or gDNA derived from T cells, B-cell-depleted T cells, or PBMCs. Subjects who had been exposed to COVID-19, were actively infected with it, or had recovered from it provided the deeply sampled blood TCRbeta repertoires that made up the dataset. The repertoires were released in a freely available public database meant as a resource for research on the immune response to SARS-CoV-2. The samples were drawn from the first 160 participants of the ongoing ImmuneRACE study and from 950 to 1,500 subjects provided by 6 global collaborators. A de-identified subject ID, COVID-19 status, age in years and sex were almost always included in the sample metadata. Where available, HLA class I and class II types were obtained from metadata supplied by the sample provider rather than from assay-based typing. Beyond this particular receptor, the publication reports: How much clinical and demographic metadata was included differed by source and by participant, and the metadata was provided uncurated.

The immunoSEQ Assay, a bias-controlled multiplex PCR, was used to amplify TCRbeta CDR3 regions from genomic DNA. Concerning the study's data processing: The number of nucleated cells in each sample was estimated from the amplification of reference gene primers within the assay. To quantify the absolute abundance of each unique TCRbeta CDR3 rearrangement, sequence reads were collapsed and filtered. Productive Simpson clonality was computed per sample as the square root of Simpson's diversity index over productive rearrangements. TCRdb's version of the immuneACCESS table is confined to in-frame rearrangements and falls short of the full clone set. An unresolved V gene accounts for under half of the shortfall where checked; the remainder is of unknown origin. That table supplies the V and J calls and clone size; D and trimming were determined from the DNA. Within this sample are 58,000 or so clones, with less than 90% of them counted one time only. Of the sample, roughly 7.7% falls within the top ten clones.

As regards this clone: What antigen it recognizes has not been identified. Nothing much larger sits one base from this clone, and base qualities are not available.

The CDR3 sequence holds 15 residues, the cysteine and phenylalanine included. Only CDR3 DNA remains: 45 bases, in frame from the first base. CDR1 MDHEN and CDR2 SYDVKM are derived from the germline V gene. The junction shows trimming of 6 bases on V and 0 bases on J, and the gene matches do not reach 5 bases of it. Whole blood was collected in K2EDTA tubes by collaborating institutions according to the institutions' own protocols. Collaborator samples were shipped for TCRbeta analysis as frozen whole blood, isolated PBMCs, or DNA extracted from either sample type. Recombination joined TRBV28 with TRBJ1-2, with 9 junctional bases fitting TRBD1. Sample: peripheral blood. The receptor was isolated from a woman between 65 and 79 years old with active COVID-19. CDR3 reads: CASSPGTGSNYGYTF. The DNA sequence is as follows: TGTGCCAGCAGCCCGGGGACAGGGTCTAACTATGGCTACACCTTC.